The following is a TCR beta chain sequence with its context. Its cognate antigen is unknown. This sample is drawn from a study of PD-1 blockade in classical Hodgkin lymphoma. Time point meaning: newly diagnosed, previously untreated cHL patient sample. Purified CD4+ T cells were obtained from thawed PBMCs through magnetic negative selection. Here immunoSEQ multiplex PCR was the method, and the copy in TCRdb shows in-frame clones only, minus some. The profile shows around 21,000 clones, over 90% of them singletons. Study findings and constraints: Reported baseline diversity: healthy donors highest, relapsed/refractory patients lowest.

The CDR3 length is 16 residues. Germline V gene lookup returns CDR1 LNHDA and CDR2 SQIVND (reference sequence). Trimming took off 10 bases at V and 2 bases at J, with 18 bases between the two ends. J is TRBJ2-6 and V is TRBV19, with D maybe TRBD1 (5 bases). The sequence was obtained from a human donor with classical Hodgkin lymphoma. Sequenced material: CD4+ T cells from blood. Written as DNA, the CDR3 is TGTGCCACCTCTGGGTCAGGGTTGACTGGGGCCAACGTCCTGACTTTC. This translates into CATSGSGLTGANVLTF.